These 30 T cell receptor beta chains share one sample of origin, sequenced in a study of blood T cell repertoires in COVID-19. The protocol was immunoSEQ multiplex PCR, while the TCRdb copy is restricted to in-frame clones and leaves out a portion. The repertoire includes about 67,000 clones, about 84% of them detected once, and about 40% sits in the top ten. Sequencing was performed on peripheral blood. The receptors were sampled from a human donor in a cohort sampled during active COVID-19.

The gene calls are TRBV18 and TRBJ2-2; D unresolved. CDR3 length: 17 amino acids. The V gene lost 2 bases and the J gene lost 1 base, with 14 bases spanning the gap. The V gene's germline CDR1 is KGHSH and CDR2 LQKENI. CDR3 nucleotides: TGTGCCAGCTCACCAAACCGAAAGACACAGAACACCGGGGAGCTGTTTTTT. Translation gives CASSPNRKTQNTGELFF. Together with reference TRBV18 and TRBJ2-2, the CDR3 gives the full variable domain: NAGVMQNPRHLVRRRGQEARLRCSPMKGHSHVYWYRQLPEEGLKFMVYLQKENIIDESGMPKERFSAEFPKEGPSILRIQQVVRGDSAAYFCASSPNRKTQNTGELFFGEGSRLTVL.

This clone was detected once. The V gene is TRBV12-5, the J gene TRBJ2-2; D gene ambiguous. Germline loops: CDR1 LGHNT, CDR2 FRNRAP. CDR3 size: 12 residues. Deletions cut 7 bases from V and 3 bases from J, with 6 bases between. This chain's CDR3 is CASARDTGELFF. CDR3 nucleotides: TGTGCTAGTGCCCGGGACACCGGGGAGCTGTTTTTT.

This chain uses TRBV7-2 with TRBJ2-1; 12 bases align to TRBD2. J was trimmed by 9 bases and V by 4 bases; bases with no gene match: 7. The CDR3 has 15 residues. In germline, CDR1 is SGHTA, CDR2 FQGNSA. Here the CDR3 DNA reads TGTGCCAGCAGCTCCCGACTAGCGGGGGTTGGTGAGCAGTTCTTC. Translated: CASSSRLAGVGEQFF.

This rearrangement joins TRBV4-2 to TRBJ2-7; D is undetermined. CDR3 length: 16 amino acids. From germline, CDR1 is LGHNA and CDR2 YNFKEQ. With 0 bases removed from V and 0 bases from J, the gap between germline ends came to 12 bases. This CDR3 reads CASSQDLAGLSYEQYF. The CDR3 region has the DNA TGTGCCAGCAGCCAAGATTTGGCAGGCCTCTCCTACGAGCAGTACTTC.

V is TRBV6-4 and J is TRBJ1-5; 9 bases are a match to TRBD1. Trimming at V came to 6 bases and at J to 0 bases, leaving 15 bases not matched to a gene. Germline CDR1 MRHNA, CDR2 SNTAGT. This CDR3 spans 19 amino acids. CDR3 DNA: TGTGCCAGCAGCGCTACACTTACAGGGGGCCCCTATAGCAATCAGCCCCAGCATTTT. Protein: CASSATLTGGPYSNQPQHF.

This chain links TRBV11-3 with TRBJ2-6, with 7 nucleotides matching TRBD2. Germline V gene sequence: CDR1 SGHNT, CDR2 YENEEA. This CDR3 has 18 amino acids. J gave up 0 bases and V 4 bases, and 9 bases lay outside the gene matches. This CDR3 is CASSWGEGKSSGANVLTF. The CDR3 region has the DNA TGTGCCAGCAGCTGGGGGGAGGGAAAAAGCTCTGGGGCCAACGTCCTGACTTTC.

The chain combines TRBV20-1 with TRBJ1-5, with D possibly TRBD1 on 5 matching bases. This CDR3 contains 12 residues. Trimming removed 3 bases at V and 7 bases at J, with 10 bases between. CDR1 and CDR2 (germline): DFQATT, SNEGSKA (reference sequence). This chain's CDR3 is CSASTQGQPQHF. CDR3 in DNA: TGCAGTGCTAGTACGCAGGGCCAGCCCCAGCATTTT.

This clone was recorded a few times. J is TRBJ1-3 and V is TRBV6-5, with D unclear. Between the trimmed V and J ends, which lost 2 bases and 1 base, there was a span of 6 bases. Germline CDR1 is MNHEY and CDR2 is SVGAGI. This CDR3 has 14 amino acids. DNA for the CDR3: TGTGCCAGCAGTTACCAGAGGTCTGGAAACACCATATATTTT. Translated: CASSYQRSGNTIYF.

This clone is a singleton in its sample. The chain combines TRBV28 with TRBJ2-5; 7 bases align to TRBD1. The germline gives CDR1 MDHEN, CDR2 SYDVKM. CDR3 length: 14 amino acids. With V trimmed by 7 bases and J by 5 bases, 10 bases remained unmatched. The CDR3 nucleotides are TGTGCCAGCATTCTAGACAGGGCCGGGGAGACCCAGTACTTC. Protein: CASILDRAGETQYF.

This sequence joins TRBV6-5 and TRBJ1-3; 9 bases are a match to TRBD1. CDR3 length: 14 residues. CDR1 MNHEY and CDR2 SVGAGI come from the germline V gene. With V trimmed by 6 bases and J by 7 bases, 7 bases remained unmatched. The CDR3 loop reads CASRGQGSFNTIYF. CDR3 bases: TGTGCCAGCAGGGGACAGGGTTCTTTTAACACCATATATTTT.

This clone was counted between two and nine times. This CDR3 is CASRPNSNQPQHF. The CDR3 DNA is TGTGCCAGCAGGCCTAATAGCAATCAGCCCCAGCATTTT. The chain has TRBV27 and TRBJ1-5, with D uncertain. CDR3 length: 13 amino acids. Trimming removed 6 bases from V and 0 bases from J, with 6 bases in between. Germline loops: CDR1 MNHEY, CDR2 SMNVEV (reference sequence).

The rearrangement joins TRBV5-1 to TRBJ2-5, with 10 bases that match TRBD2. The CDR3 has 17 residues. Trimming removed 0 bases from V and 2 bases from J; junction bases left unmatched: 7. The germline CDR1 and CDR2 sequences are SGHRS and YFSETQ. The CDR3 DNA is TGCGCCAGCAGCTTGGTCCCTAGCGGGGGAGCGCAAGAGACCCAGTACTTC. This sequence encodes CASSLVPSGGAQETQYF.

The chain recombines TRBV10-3 with TRBJ1-6; D possibly corresponds to TRBD1 (6 bases). This CDR3 has 14 amino acids. V lost 10 bases and J lost 7, with 17 bases in between. The germline V gene encodes CDR1 ENHRY and CDR2 SYGVKD. CDR3 sequence reads: CASGQLDSNSPLHF. In DNA form, the CDR3 reads TGTGCCAGTGGACAGTTGGATTCCAATTCACCCCTCCACTTT.

This clone was found many times. The rearrangement links TRBV27 to TRBJ1-2, with D possibly being TRBD1 (5 bases). The CDR3 runs to 13 residues. V was trimmed by 2 bases and J by 4 bases, leaving 8 bases between them. Looked up from germline, CDR1 is MNHEY and CDR2 is SMNVEV (reference sequence). The CDR3 sequence is CASSLAGTYGYTF. Here the CDR3 DNA reads TGTGCCAGCAGTTTAGCGGGGACCTATGGCTACACCTTC.

The V gene is TRBV25-1, the J gene TRBJ2-3; TRBD1 matches at 10 bases. Germline lookup yields CDR1 MGHDK and CDR2 SYGVNS. The CDR3 totals 16 residues. V dropped 6 bases and J dropped 9; count of bases not matched to a gene: 15. CDR3 sequence reads: CASSGFRDRGSGTQYF. Here the CDR3 DNA reads TGTGCCAGCAGCGGATTCCGGGACAGGGGTTCTGGGACGCAGTATTTT.

This CDR3 is CASSPRSSGGQGLYNEQFF. The CDR3 region has the DNA TGTGCCAGCTCACCAAGATCCTCGGGGGGTCAGGGCCTTTACAATGAGCAGTTCTTC. The chain has TRBV18 and TRBJ2-1, with 7 nucleotides matching TRBD2. V shed 2 bases and J 4 bases; nucleotides not matched to a gene: 17. The germline gives CDR1 KGHSH, CDR2 LQKENI. The CDR3 is made up of 19 amino acids.

The gene calls are TRBV7-9 and TRBJ2-7; D is unresolved. The CDR3 is 16 amino acids. Trimming shortened V by 1 base and J by 2 bases, and 15 bases separated the two germline ends. Per germline, CDR1 SEHNR and CDR2 FQNEAQ (reference sequence). The CDR3 protein is CASSLVLGRRAYEQYF. As DNA, the CDR3 is TGTGCCAGCAGCTTAGTGCTTGGAAGACGGGCCTACGAGCAGTACTTC. Together with reference TRBV7-9 and TRBJ2-7, the CDR3 gives the full variable domain: DTGVSQNPRHKITKRGQNVTFRCDPISEHNRLYWYRQTLGQGPEFLTYFQNEAQLEKSRLLSDRFSAERPKGSFSTLEIQRTEQGDSAMYLCASSLVLGRRAYEQYFGPGTRLTVT.

This chain connects TRBV6-2 or TRBV6-3 to TRBJ2-2, with 11 bases fitting TRBD2. This CDR3 has 16 amino acids. Trimming cost V 6 bases and J 7 bases; bases outside gene matches: 10. Germline V CDR1 and CDR2: MNHEY, SVGEGT. The DNA of the CDR3 is TGTGCCAGCAGACCTTATAGCGGGGGGGCAAACGGGGAGCTGTTTTTT. This codes for CASRPYSGGANGELFF.

This clone was counted a single time. The chain couples TRBV6-1 to TRBJ1-4; D perhaps matches TRBD1 (5 bases). Trimming left V 2 bases short and J 5 bases short, with 9 bases between. The CDR3 is made up of 14 amino acids. Germline assignment: CDR1 MNHNS and CDR2 SASEGT. The CDR3 DNA sequence: TGTGCCAGCAGTGAATCAGGGATAAATGAAAAACTGTTTTTT. Translation gives CASSESGINEKLFF.

This rearrangement joins TRBV28 to TRBJ2-5; 11 positions match TRBD2. Germline CDR1 reads MDHEN; CDR2 reads SYDVKM. The V segment lost 3 bases and the J segment 0 bases; nucleotides outside the gene matches: 3. This CDR3 contains 16 residues. CDR3 region: CASSLASGGYQETQYF. For the CDR3, the DNA is TGTGCCAGCAGTTTGGCTAGCGGGGGGTACCAAGAGACCCAGTACTTC.

The genes are TRBV6-2 or TRBV6-3 and TRBJ2-2; TRBD2 matches at 8 bases. In germline, CDR1 is MNHEY, CDR2 SVGEGT. With V trimmed by 3 bases and J by 0 bases, 0 bases remained unmatched. The CDR3 length is 15 residues. CDR3 loop: CASSYSGANTGELFF. Written as DNA, the CDR3 is TGTGCCAGCAGTTATAGCGGGGCGAACACCGGGGAGCTGTTTTTT.

The chain combines TRBV5-1 with TRBJ1-2, with TRBD1 identical over 9 bases. Trimming took 4 bases from V and 8 from J; bases not matched to a gene: 6. Germline values: CDR1 SGHRS, CDR2 YFSETQ. CDR3 length: 13 residues. The CDR3 DNA reads TGCGCCAGCAGCCCACAGGGGGCGGGAGGCTACACCTTC. Translated: CASSPQGAGGYTF.

The chain recombines TRBV2 with TRBJ1-1, with 8 bases lining up with TRBD1. Trimming took 9 bases from V and 0 from J; bases not matched to a gene: 3. Germline V gives CDR1 SNHLY, CDR2 FYNNEI. The CDR3 extends over 13 amino acids. The CDR3 region has the DNA TGTGCCAGTGACAGGGGAATGAACACTGAAGCTTTCTTT. Protein product: CASDRGMNTEAFF.

The rearrangement joins TRBV18 to TRBJ2-6, with unresolved D. Germline V gene lookup returns CDR1 KGHSH and CDR2 LQKENI. V lost 6 bases to trimming and J lost 6 bases, with 9 bases between them. CDR3 length equals 13 residues. The CDR3 here is CASSNREANVLTF. The CDR3 DNA reads as TGTGCCAGCTCTAACCGAGAGGCCAACGTCCTGACTTTC.

J is TRBJ2-2 and V is TRBV5-4; 9 nucleotides match TRBD2. V lost 3 bases to trimming and J lost 0 bases; unmatched junction nucleotides: 3. The germline gives CDR1 SGHNT, CDR2 YYREEE (reference sequence). The CDR3 has 16 amino acids. This CDR3 reads CASSSLAGANTGELFF. The DNA of the CDR3 is TGTGCCAGCAGCTCCTTAGCGGGGGCGAACACCGGGGAGCTGTTTTTT.

V and J are TRBV5-6 and TRBJ1-4, with D possibly being TRBD1 (6 bases). The CDR3 length is 16 residues. CDR1 is SGHDT and CDR2 is YYEEEE in the germline V gene. V lost 5 bases and J 4 bases, leaving 18 bases between the germline ends. CDR3 loop: CASSTRGAGRNEKLFF. CDR3 sequence (DNA): TGTGCCAGCAGTACACGGGGGGCAGGACGTAATGAAAAACTGTTTTTT.

This chain uses TRBV5-5 with TRBJ2-2, with 11 bases identical to TRBD2. The CDR3 is 16 amino acids. The junction had 5 bases not matched to a gene; V was cut back by 5 bases and J by 2 bases. From germline, CDR1 is SGHKS and CDR2 YYEKEE (reference sequence). The CDR3 sequence: CASRYGTSGNTGELFF. The DNA of the CDR3 is TGTGCCAGCAGATATGGGACTAGCGGAAACACCGGGGAGCTGTTTTTT.

This clone was picked up a small number of times. The chain uses TRBV7-7 and TRBJ2-1; TRBD2 aligns across 12 bases. V shed 1 base, J shed 8 bases, and the junction held 3 bases outside the gene matches. This CDR3 has 15 amino acids. From germline, CDR1 is SSHAT and CDR2 FNYEAQ (reference sequence). The CDR3 coding sequence is TGTGCCAGCAGCTTAGGACTAGCGGGGGTAGATGAGCAGTTCTTC. The encoded protein is CASSLGLAGVDEQFF.

This chain links TRBV6-6 with TRBJ2-1; TRBD2 matches 8 bases. The V segment lost 2 bases and the J segment 5 bases; nucleotides outside the gene matches: 2. Germline lookup yields CDR1 MNHNY and CDR2 SVGAGI (reference sequence). The CDR3 loop spans 14 amino acids. The CDR3 region is CASSYGRGDNEQFF. CDR3 nucleotides: TGTGCCAGCAGTTACGGGCGGGGGGACAATGAGCAGTTCTTC.

This chain joins TRBV18 and TRBJ2-1; no firm D call. CDR1 and CDR2 from the germline V gene are KGHSH and LQKENI. This CDR3 has 14 residues. V was clipped by 3 bases and J by 6 bases, with 12 bases between them. CDR3 nucleotide sequence: TGTGCCAGCTCACCGATCACTCTGGTCAATGAGCAGTTCTTC. It codes for CASSPITLVNEQFF.